The 8 T cell receptor beta chains in this list originate from one sample, sequenced in a study of OX40 agonist ivuxolimab in advanced cancers. The library was built by means of the immunoSEQ multiplex PCR assay. The table comes from immuneACCESS by way of TCRdb, which keeps in-frame sequences with V and J called. Part of the clones is missing from these tables; in studies checked, under half for an unresolved V gene and the rest for unknown reasons. The table for this sample lists 79,000 or so clones; more than 80% of them were counted only once. The ten largest clonotypes hold around 1.7% of the sample. Sequenced material: CD4+ or CD8+ T cells sorted from blood, taken in a trial of the OX40 agonist ivuxolimab. Every receptor here comes from an adult with an advanced solid tumor such as melanoma, head and neck, liver or kidney cancer.

J is TRBJ2-1 and V is TRBV4-3; D is perhaps TRBD2 (6 bases). The germline gives CDR1 LGHNA, CDR2 YSLEER. The CDR3 has 13 amino acids. V was cut by 3 bases and J by 7 bases, with 10 bases left in between. CDR3 coding DNA: TGCGCCAGCAGCCAGCTACTAGCAAATGAGCAGTTCTTC. It codes for CASSQLLANEQFF.

J is TRBJ1-3 and V is TRBV7-9; no definite D call. The CDR3 sequence is 13 residues long. The ends were cut back, 4 bases at V and 2 bases at J, with 6 bases in the middle. The germline V gene has CDR1 SEHNR and CDR2 FQNEAQ (reference sequence). The CDR3 DNA follows: TGTGCCAGCAGCTCTTCCCCTGGAAACACCATATATTTT. Its translation is CASSSSPGNTIYF.

In its sample, this clone was seen a few times. This rearrangement joins TRBV4-2 to TRBJ1-1, with 9 positions matching TRBD1. J was trimmed by 5 bases and V by 5 bases; bases with no gene match: 6. Germline CDR1 and CDR2: LGHNA and YNFKEQ. CDR3 size: 14 residues. CDR3 nucleotides: TGTGCCAGCAGCACAGACAGGGGGAGGACTGAAGCTTTCTTT. Residues: CASSTDRGRTEAFF.

V usage is TRBV30 and J usage is TRBJ1-5; D call uncertain. Trimming cost V 0 bases and J 0 bases, with 18 bases left between them. CDR3 size: 18 residues. Germline-derived CDR1 and CDR2 are GTSNPN and SVGIG (reference sequence). The CDR3 loop is CAWSVGRDSLYSNQPQHF. CDR3 bases: TGTGCCTGGAGTGTCGGGAGGGATTCGCTCTATAGCAATCAGCCCCAGCATTTT.

The chain has TRBV5-6 and TRBJ1-2; the D gene is possibly TRBD1 (6 bases). The CDR3 extends over 13 amino acids. Germline V gene data show CDR1 as SGHDT and CDR2 as YYEEEE. V was trimmed by 5 bases and J by 2 bases, leaving 10 bases between them. DNA for the CDR3: TGTGCCAGCAGGCGGGACACCAACTATGGCTACACCTTC. Translating gives CASRRDTNYGYTF.

This chain joins TRBV6-1 and TRBJ2-1; weak D call: TRBD1 (5 bases). CDR1 and CDR2 from the germline V gene are MNHNS and SASEGT. This CDR3 comprises 13 residues. The V end lost 4 bases, the J end lost 9 bases, and 13 bases lay between the germline ends. CDR3 nucleotide sequence: TGTGCCAGCAGTGCATCCTTGGGGCGTGAGCAGTTCTTC. As protein: CASSASLGREQFF.

The CDR3: CASSLVELLRGTQYF. CDR3 nucleotides: TGCGCCAGCAGCTTGGTTGAGCTCTTGCGGGGTACGCAGTATTTT. The chain links TRBV5-1 to TRBJ2-3, with D possibly TRBD2 on 6 matching bases. The CDR3 length is 15 residues. Germline V gene data show CDR1 as SGHRS and CDR2 as YFSETQ. V was clipped by 0 bases and J by 8 bases, with 16 bases between them.

The chain employs TRBV11-3 and TRBJ2-7; TRBD1 matches at 7 bases. The CDR3 is made up of 15 amino acids. The trim removed 10 bases at V and 4 bases at J, leaving 16 bases unmatched. Germline CDR1 reads SGHNT; CDR2 reads YENEEA. The CDR3 DNA reads as TGTGCCACCGAATCCCCGGGACAGTACTCTTACGAGCAGTACTTC. The encoded protein is CATESPGQYSYEQYF.